One sample yielded the 7 T cell receptor beta chains listed below, sequenced in a study of T cell responses to AZD1222 COVID-19 vaccine. Repertoires were generated with immunoSEQ multiplex PCR, while TCRdb's copy carries only in-frame clones and drops some. Of 90,000 to 120,000 clones detected, 93% appear once; the ten largest clones hold 5%. The sequencing here drew on peripheral blood, taken on day 0 of AZD1222 vaccination. The receptors here all came from an adult in good health.

This chain links TRBV2 with TRBJ2-5, with TRBD1 matching over 8 bases. In germline, CDR1 is SNHLY, CDR2 FYNNEI. The CDR3 has 14 residues. The junction had 3 bases not matched to a gene; V was cut back by 6 bases and J by 0 bases. The CDR3 is CASSEDRDQETQYF. CDR3 nucleotide sequence: TGTGCCAGCAGCGAGGACAGGGACCAAGAGACCCAGTACTTC.

This chain connects TRBV28 to TRBJ2-3, with 11 positions matching TRBD2. V was pared by 3 bases and J by 3 bases, with 5 bases of the junction left unmatched. CDR1 and CDR2 (germline): MDHEN, SYDVKM. The CDR3 consists of 16 residues. In nucleotides, the CDR3 is TGTGCCAGCAGTTTTAGCGGGAGGGGAGGGACAGATACGCAGTATTTT. Its translation: CASSFSGRGGTDTQYF. The variable domain in full, with the rest retrieved from reference TRBV28 and TRBJ2-3, is DVKVTQSSRYLVKRTGEKVFLECVQDMDHENMFWYRQDPGLGLRLIYFSYDVKMKEKGDIPEGYSVSREKKERFSLILESASTNQTSMYLCASSFSGRGGTDTQYFGPGTRLTVL.

The chain combines TRBV30 with TRBJ2-7, with a weak D call TRBD1 (6 bases). The CDR3 loop spans 13 amino acids. The V end was cut by 4 bases, the J end by 6 bases, with 16 bases between. Germline V gene data show CDR1 as GTSNPN and CDR2 as SVGIG (reference sequence). The chain's CDR3 is CAWMKGTIGEQYF. The CDR3 nucleotides read TGTGCCTGGATGAAAGGGACAATTGGCGAGCAGTACTTC.

The V gene is TRBV6-6, the J gene TRBJ2-4; possibly TRBD1 for D (5 bases). The CDR3 has 16 amino acids. In germline, CDR1 is MNHNY, CDR2 SVGAGI (reference sequence). V lost 5 bases and J lost 2, with 16 bases in between. Here the CDR3 reads CASSTTGFGSKNIQYF. CDR3 coding DNA: TGTGCCAGCAGTACAACAGGCTTCGGGTCCAAAAACATTCAGTACTTC.

This clone was seen only once. V gene TRBV12-3 or TRBV12-4 combines with J gene TRBJ1-2; unclear D gene. The CDR3 sequence is 12 residues long. Trimming shortened V by 8 bases and J by 0 bases, and 7 bases separated the two germline ends. The CDR3 sequence: CASSQTNYGYTF. Written as DNA, the CDR3 is TGTGCCAGCTCACAAACTAACTATGGCTACACCTTC.

This chain joins TRBV28 and TRBJ1-5; TRBD1 is a possible D gene (6 bases). Trimming took off 6 bases at V and 6 bases at J, with 18 bases between the two ends. Germline V lookup: CDR1 MDHEN, CDR2 SYDVKM. The CDR3 is 15 amino acids. The CDR3 spells CASRPFRGGSQPQHF. CDR3 bases: TGTGCCAGCAGACCTTTCCGGGGGGGCTCTCAGCCCCAGCATTTT.

The chain links TRBV12-3 or TRBV12-4 to TRBJ2-7; 8 nucleotides match TRBD1. CDR3 length equals 13 residues. J gave up 4 bases and V 6 bases, and 5 bases lay outside the gene matches. The CDR3 spells CASSQGAQYEQYF. The CDR3 DNA reads TGTGCCAGCAGCCAGGGGGCCCAGTACGAGCAGTACTTC.